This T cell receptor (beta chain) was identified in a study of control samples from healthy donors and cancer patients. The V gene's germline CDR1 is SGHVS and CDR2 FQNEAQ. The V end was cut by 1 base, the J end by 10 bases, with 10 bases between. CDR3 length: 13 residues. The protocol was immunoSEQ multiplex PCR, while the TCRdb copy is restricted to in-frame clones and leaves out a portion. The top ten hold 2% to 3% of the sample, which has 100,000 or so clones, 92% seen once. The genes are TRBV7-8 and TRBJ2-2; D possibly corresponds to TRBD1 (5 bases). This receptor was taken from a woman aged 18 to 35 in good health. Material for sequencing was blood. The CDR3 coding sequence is TGTGCCAGCAGCTTAGTTGGGGCGCCGGAGCTGTTTTTT. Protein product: CASSLVGAPELFF.